Listed below are T cell receptor beta chains from one sample, sequenced in a study of blood T cell repertoires in COVID-19. Repertoires were generated with immunoSEQ multiplex PCR, while TCRdb's copy carries only in-frame clones and drops some. The repertoire holds around 200,000 clones, with approximately 85% as singletons. Sequencing input: peripheral blood. The receptor source for this set is a man in his sixties with acute or convalescent COVID-19. The CDR3 runs from the conserved cysteine through the conserved F or W. Each record gives: V gene, D gene, clone size, J gene, CDR3 protein, CDR3 DNA. A D gene is named only where the DNA matches it firmly. The listing skips clone size in some rows; elsewhere it reads once, few, many or a size class.

v_gene: TRBV6-6; d_gene: TRBD1; abundance: few; j_gene: TRBJ2-2; CDR3aa: CASSYQGQGAGELFF; CDR3nt: TGTGCCAGCAGTTACCAAGGACAGGGGGCCGGGGAGCTGTTTTTT
v_gene: TRBV6-5; d_gene: TRBD1; abundance: NA; j_gene: TRBJ2-7; CDR3aa: CASTQGALGGSEQYF; CDR3nt: TGTGCCAGCACCCAGGGGGCACTCGGAGGGTCCGAGCAGTACTTC
v_gene: TRBV9; d_gene: NA; abundance: NA; j_gene: TRBJ2-2; CDR3aa: CASREGEGGELFF; CDR3nt: TGTGCCAGCAGAGAGGGGGAGGGCGGGGAGCTGTTTTTT
v_gene: TRBV7-9; d_gene: TRBD2; abundance: NA; j_gene: TRBJ2-5; CDR3aa: CASSLRVRTSGVQETQYF; CDR3nt: TGTGCCAGCAGCTTAAGGGTCCGGACTAGCGGGGTTCAAGAGACCCAGTACTTC
v_gene: TRBV7-9; d_gene: NA; abundance: NA; j_gene: TRBJ1-4; CDR3aa: CASSPSGSNEKLFF; CDR3nt: TGTGCCAGCAGCCCGTCGGGATCCAATGAAAAACTGTTTTTT
v_gene: TRBV6-2/TRBV6-3; d_gene: NA; abundance: NA; j_gene: TRBJ1-1; CDR3aa: CASSYLTLNTEAFF; CDR3nt: TGTGCCAGCAGTTACTTGACACTGAACACTGAAGCTTTCTTT
v_gene: TRBV28; d_gene: NA; abundance: NA; j_gene: TRBJ1-2; CDR3aa: CASSPGRSYGYTF; CDR3nt: TGTGCCAGCAGCCCGGGGAGGTCCTATGGCTACACCTTC
v_gene: TRBV7-2; d_gene: NA; abundance: NA; j_gene: TRBJ1-5; CDR3aa: CASSSGDTSNQPQHF; CDR3nt: TGTGCCAGCAGCTCAGGGGACACCTCCAATCAGCCCCAGCATTTT
v_gene: TRBV7-2; d_gene: TRBD1; abundance: NA; j_gene: TRBJ2-7; CDR3aa: CASSYRGPYEQYF; CDR3nt: TGTGCCAGCAGCTACAGGGGTCCCTACGAGCAGTACTTC
v_gene: TRBV7-3; d_gene: NA; abundance: NA; j_gene: TRBJ1-5; CDR3aa: CASSLNPSSRPQHF; CDR3nt: TGTGCCAGCAGCTTAAACCCATCGTCGCGGCCCCAGCATTTT
v_gene: TRBV7-8; d_gene: NA; abundance: NA; j_gene: TRBJ2-7; CDR3aa: CASSLEAAVSLEQYF; CDR3nt: TGTGCCAGCAGCTTAGAGGCTGCGGTGTCGCTCGAGCAGTACTTC
v_gene: TRBV28; d_gene: TRBD2; abundance: NA; j_gene: TRBJ2-7; CDR3aa: CASTTGTSEYEQYF; CDR3nt: TGTGCCAGCACGACAGGGACTAGCGAGTACGAGCAGTACTTC
v_gene: TRBV5-1; d_gene: NA; abundance: NA; j_gene: TRBJ2-7; CDR3aa: CASSLFSFSYEQYF; CDR3nt: TGCGCCAGCAGCTTGTTTTCGTTTTCCTACGAGCAGTACTTC
v_gene: TRBV28; d_gene: NA; abundance: NA; j_gene: TRBJ2-4; CDR3aa: CASSPQGGSNIQYF; CDR3nt: TGTGCCAGCAGCCCCCAGGGGGGTTCAAACATTCAGTACTTC
v_gene: TRBV29-1; d_gene: TRBD2; abundance: NA; j_gene: TRBJ2-7; CDR3aa: CSVSLAGAYEQYF; CDR3nt: TGCAGCGTCTCGCTAGCGGGAGCCTACGAGCAGTACTTC
v_gene: TRBV27; d_gene: TRBD2; abundance: NA; j_gene: TRBJ2-2; CDR3aa: CASSAPLGTRTRELFF; CDR3nt: TGTGCCAGCAGTGCACCCCTCGGGACTAGGACGAGGGAGCTGTTTTTT
v_gene: TRBV16; d_gene: TRBD1; abundance: once; j_gene: TRBJ2-3; CDR3aa: CASSQPTGPLGTQYF; CDR3nt: TGTGCCAGCAGCCAACCGACAGGGCCATTGGGTACGCAGTATTTT
v_gene: TRBV15; d_gene: TRBD1; abundance: NA; j_gene: TRBJ2-1; CDR3aa: CATSRDLLWTGSYNEQFF; CDR3nt: TGTGCCACCAGCAGAGATCTTCTGTGGACAGGGTCCTACAATGAGCAGTTCTTC
v_gene: TRBV6-5; d_gene: TRBD1; abundance: NA; j_gene: TRBJ1-6; CDR3aa: CASSSKRTGGESPLHF; CDR3nt: TGTGCCAGCAGTTCGAAACGGACAGGGGGTGAATCACCCCTCCACTTT
v_gene: TRBV28; d_gene: NA; abundance: NA; j_gene: TRBJ2-4; CDR3aa: CASSFLQGAKNIQYF; CDR3nt: TGTGCCAGCAGTTTCCTTCAGGGGGCCAAAAACATTCAGTACTTC
v_gene: TRBV25-1; d_gene: NA; abundance: NA; j_gene: TRBJ1-5; CDR3aa: CASSEGSGVNQPQHF; CDR3nt: TGTGCCAGCAGTGAAGGGTCAGGGGTCAATCAGCCCCAGCATTTT
v_gene: TRBV7-2; d_gene: TRBD2; abundance: NA; j_gene: TRBJ2-1; CDR3aa: CASSSTRAGGPDEQFF; CDR3nt: TGTGCCAGCAGCTCAACCAGGGCGGGAGGGCCGGATGAGCAGTTCTTC
v_gene: TRBV2; d_gene: TRBD2; abundance: NA; j_gene: TRBJ2-3; CDR3aa: CASSGTSRTDTQYF; CDR3nt: TGTGCCAGCAGTGGGACTAGCCGCACAGATACGCAGTATTTT
v_gene: TRBV28; d_gene: NA; abundance: NA; j_gene: TRBJ2-7; CDR3aa: CASSFGRVSEQYF; CDR3nt: TGTGCCAGCAGTTTTGGCAGGGTGAGCGAGCAGTACTTC
v_gene: TRBV24-1; d_gene: TRBD1; abundance: NA; j_gene: TRBJ2-3; CDR3aa: CATSDTLTGGAGGYTQYF; CDR3nt: TGTGCCACCAGTGATACCCTTACAGGGGGCGCTGGGGGATATACGCAGTATTTT
v_gene: TRBV9; d_gene: TRBD1; abundance: NA; j_gene: TRBJ1-1; CDR3aa: CASSPGGGTGVNTEAFF; CDR3nt: TGTGCCAGCAGCCCAGGAGGTGGGACAGGTGTGAACACTGAAGCTTTCTTT
v_gene: TRBV6-5; d_gene: TRBD2; abundance: NA; j_gene: TRBJ2-7; CDR3aa: CATGGANEQYF; CDR3nt: TGTGCCACGGGAGGCGCCAACGAGCAGTACTTC
v_gene: TRBV24-1; d_gene: TRBD1; abundance: NA; j_gene: TRBJ2-7; CDR3aa: CATSDPGTGLEQYF; CDR3nt: TGTGCCACCAGTGACCCCGGGACAGGGCTCGAGCAGTACTTC
v_gene: TRBV25-1; d_gene: TRBD2; abundance: NA; j_gene: TRBJ2-1; CDR3aa: CASTAGGNYNEQFF; CDR3nt: TGTGCCAGCACGGCGGGAGGCAACTACAATGAGCAGTTCTTC
v_gene: TRBV7-2; d_gene: TRBD2; abundance: NA; j_gene: TRBJ2-1; CDR3aa: CASSLAGGNEQFF; CDR3nt: TGTGCCAGCAGCTTAGCGGGGGGGAATGAGCAGTTCTTC
v_gene: TRBV28; d_gene: TRBD1; abundance: NA; j_gene: TRBJ1-2; CDR3aa: CASSSGTGSGYTF; CDR3nt: TGTGCCAGCAGCTCCGGGACAGGGTCCGGCTACACCTTC
v_gene: TRBV3-1/TRBV3-2; d_gene: TRBD2; abundance: many; j_gene: TRBJ2-5; CDR3aa: CASSPRLASGSETQYF; CDR3nt: TGTGCCAGCAGCCCCCGGCTGGCTAGCGGGAGTGAGACCCAGTACTTC
v_gene: TRBV28; d_gene: NA; abundance: NA; j_gene: TRBJ1-4; CDR3aa: CASRQSTDQKLFF; CDR3nt: TGTGCCAGCAGACAATCGACAGACCAAAAACTGTTTTTT
v_gene: TRBV9; d_gene: TRBD1; abundance: NA; j_gene: TRBJ1-6; CDR3aa: CASSARDSDNSPLHF; CDR3nt: TGTGCCAGCAGCGCCCGGGACAGTGATAATTCACCCCTCCACTTT
v_gene: TRBV6-5; d_gene: TRBD1; abundance: NA; j_gene: TRBJ1-5; CDR3aa: CASSGQDPKPQHF; CDR3nt: TGTGCCAGCAGCGGACAGGACCCCAAGCCCCAGCATTTT
v_gene: TRBV18; d_gene: NA; abundance: NA; j_gene: TRBJ1-6; CDR3aa: CASSLDNNSPLHF; CDR3nt: TGTGCCAGCTCACTGGACAATAATTCACCCCTCCACTTT
v_gene: TRBV5-5; d_gene: TRBD1; abundance: NA; j_gene: TRBJ1-1; CDR3aa: CASSYLDRDGEAFF; CDR3nt: TGTGCCAGCAGCTACCTGGACAGGGACGGTGAAGCTTTCTTT
v_gene: TRBV6-2/TRBV6-3; d_gene: TRBD1; abundance: NA; j_gene: TRBJ1-2; CDR3aa: CASSPGQPTVYGYTF; CDR3nt: TGTGCCAGCAGTCCGGGACAGCCGACCGTCTATGGCTACACCTTC
v_gene: TRBV19; d_gene: TRBD2; abundance: NA; j_gene: TRBJ2-5; CDR3aa: CASSAGVTRSETQYF; CDR3nt: TGTGCCAGTTCAGCGGGAGTAACACGTTCGGAGACCCAGTACTTC
v_gene: TRBV5-1; d_gene: NA; abundance: NA; j_gene: TRBJ1-2; CDR3aa: CASSLASVNYGYTF; CDR3nt: TGCGCCAGCAGCTTGGCCTCAGTGAACTATGGCTACACCTTC